This T cell receptor beta chain is drawn from a study of shared clonotypes between healthy human individuals. This clone appeared a single time. The same CDR3 can be traced to other DNA sequences in this sample. Profiled with immunoSEQ multiplex PCR; TCRdb holds only in-frame clones, not every one. The sample consists of more than 2 million clones, about 95% of them appearing once. Germline CDR1 is SGDLS and CDR2 is YYNGEE. V was pared by 0 bases and J by 6 bases, with 6 bases between. The CDR3 is made up of 13 amino acids. CD45RO-negative, CCR7-selected cells formed the naive CD8 fraction, which excluded terminally differentiated effector memory CD45RA+ cells.

This sequence joins TRBV9 and TRBJ2-2, with D possibly being TRBD1 or TRBD2 (5 bases each). Sequences were obtained from naive CD8+ T cells sorted from blood. This sequence was found in a man younger than 35 in good health. The CDR3 reads CASSVGGAGELFF. The CDR3 coding sequence is TGTGCCAGCAGCGTAGGAGGGGCCGGGGAGCTGTTTTTT.